The 3 T cell receptor beta chains below all came from one sample that was sequenced in a study of cytomegalovirus exposure and HLA in healthy donors. Measured with immunoSEQ multiplex PCR; TCRdb has only the in-frame clones, and not every one. The sample has fewer than 200,000 clones; 91% are singletons. The sample consisted of PBMCs. The receptors stem from a woman aged 18-35 years in good health and CMV-seropositive.

This chain joins TRBV19 and TRBJ1-5; D gene unclear. Trimming shortened V by 6 bases and J by 1 base, and 4 bases separated the two germline ends. Germline CDR1 reads LNHDA; CDR2 reads SQIVND (reference sequence). The CDR3 consists of 12 residues. CDR3 amino acids: CASRLSNQPQHF. DNA for the CDR3: TGTGCCAGTAGGTTAAGCAATCAGCCCCAGCATTTT.

The chain combines TRBV4-2 with TRBJ2-3, with 7 bases lining up with TRBD2. The CDR3 consists of 15 residues. Germline lookup yields CDR1 LGHNA and CDR2 YNFKEQ. The V segment lost 4 bases and the J segment 1 base; nucleotides outside the gene matches: 5. CDR3 nucleotide sequence: TGTGCCAGCAGCCCCCTGGGGGGGGGCACAGATACGCAGTATTTT. This sequence encodes CASSPLGGGTDTQYF.

The chain recombines TRBV4-2 with TRBJ2-5, with 10 bases identical to TRBD2. Germline V gene data show CDR1 as LGHNA and CDR2 as YNFKEQ. V lost 0 bases to trimming and J lost 5 bases; unmatched junction nucleotides: 9. The CDR3 spans 17 residues. The CDR3 region has the DNA TGTGCCAGCAGCCAAGACGGGCCTAGCGGGGGCGTGGAGACCCAGTACTTC. It translates to CASSQDGPSGGVETQYF.